Described below is a single T cell receptor beta chain sequence and its context. Its antigen is as yet unknown. The CDR3 is 16 amino acids. Germline loops: CDR1 SEHNR, CDR2 FQNEAQ (reference sequence). Trimming removed 5 bases from V and 10 bases from J; junction bases left unmatched: 15. This sample stems from a study of T cell responses to AZD1222 COVID-19 vaccine. Sequencing was performed with immunoSEQ multiplex PCR; in TCRdb, only in-frame clones are kept and a portion is missing. Of about 140,000 clones listed, roughly 90% are singletons. Overall study findings and caveats: Mostly white British, mostly female donors; authors suggested clonal diversity may be underestimated.

The sample here was peripheral blood, taken on day 0 of AZD1222 vaccination. The J gene is TRBJ2-1, the V gene TRBV7-9; 9 bases align to TRBD2. The sequence derives from an adult in good health. The CDR3 DNA follows: TGTGCCAGCAGCACCGGCAGCGGGAGGCCAAAGGACGAGCAGTTCTTC. The encoded protein is CASSTGSGRPKDEQFF. The complete variable domain, with remaining parts taken from reference TRBV7-9 and TRBJ2-1, reads DTGVSQNPRHKITKRGQNVTFRCDPISEHNRLYWYRQTLGQGPEFLTYFQNEAQLEKSRLLSDRFSAERPKGSFSTLEIQRTEQGDSAMYLCASSTGSGRPKDEQFFGPGTRLTVL.